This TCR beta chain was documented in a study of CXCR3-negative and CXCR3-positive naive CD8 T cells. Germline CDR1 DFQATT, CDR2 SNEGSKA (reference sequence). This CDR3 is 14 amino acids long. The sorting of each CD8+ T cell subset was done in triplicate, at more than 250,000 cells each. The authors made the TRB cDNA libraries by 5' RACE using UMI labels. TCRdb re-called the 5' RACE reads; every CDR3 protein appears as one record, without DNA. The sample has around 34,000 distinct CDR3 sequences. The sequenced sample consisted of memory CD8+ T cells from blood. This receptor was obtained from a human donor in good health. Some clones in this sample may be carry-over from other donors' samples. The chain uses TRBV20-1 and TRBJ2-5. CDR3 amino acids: CSARYSSSAETQYF.